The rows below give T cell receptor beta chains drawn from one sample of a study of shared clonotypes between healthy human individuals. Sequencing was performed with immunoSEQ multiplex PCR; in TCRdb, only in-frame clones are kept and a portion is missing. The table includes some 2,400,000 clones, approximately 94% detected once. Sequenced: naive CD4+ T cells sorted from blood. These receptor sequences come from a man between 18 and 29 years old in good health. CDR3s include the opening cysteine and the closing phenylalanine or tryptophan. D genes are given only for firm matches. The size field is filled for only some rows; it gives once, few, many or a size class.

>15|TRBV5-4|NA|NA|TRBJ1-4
CASSLDGEANEKLFF
TGTGCCAGCAGCTTAGATGGGGAAGCTAATGAAAAACTGTTTTTT
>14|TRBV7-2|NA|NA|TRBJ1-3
CASSSGQRGNTIYF
TGTGCCAGCAGCTCCGGACAACGAGGAAACACCATATATTTT
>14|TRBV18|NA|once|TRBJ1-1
CASSPRDGGTEAFF
TGTGCCAGCTCACCCAGGGACGGGGGCACTGAAGCTTTCTTT
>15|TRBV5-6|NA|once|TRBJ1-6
CASSPSRGARSPLHF
TGTGCCAGCAGCCCGAGTAGAGGGGCTCGGTCACCCCTCCACTTT
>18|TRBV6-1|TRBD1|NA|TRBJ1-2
CASSGGPGQNRIGYGYTF
TGTGCCAGCAGTGGGGGACCGGGACAGAATAGGATCGGCTATGGCTACACCTTC
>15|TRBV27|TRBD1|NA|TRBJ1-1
CASSPVGQGNTEAFF
TGTGCCAGCAGTCCCGTGGGACAGGGGAACACTGAAGCTTTCTTT
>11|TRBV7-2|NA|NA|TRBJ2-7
CASSSTYEQYF
TGTGCCAGCAGTTCAACCTACGAGCAGTACTTC
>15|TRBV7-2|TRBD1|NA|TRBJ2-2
CASSLRTGNTGELFF
TGTGCCAGCAGCTTAAGGACAGGGAACACCGGGGAGCTGTTTTTT
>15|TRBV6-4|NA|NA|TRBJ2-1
CASSVSISSYNEQFF
TGTGCCAGCAGCGTTAGCATATCATCCTACAATGAGCAGTTCTTC
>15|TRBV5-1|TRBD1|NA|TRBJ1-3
CASRRTGDSGNTIYF
TGCGCCAGCAGGCGGACAGGGGACTCTGGAAACACCATATATTTT
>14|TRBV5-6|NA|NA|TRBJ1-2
CASSLREGFYGYTF
TGTGCCAGCAGCTTGAGGGAAGGATTCTATGGCTACACCTTC
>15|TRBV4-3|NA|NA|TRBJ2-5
CASSQEGAPQETQYF
TGCGCCAGCAGCCAAGAGGGAGCTCCACAAGAGACCCAGTACTTC
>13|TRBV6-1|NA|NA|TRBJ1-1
CAITQGFPPEAFF
TGTGCCATTACACAAGGATTCCCCCCTGAAGCTTTCTTT
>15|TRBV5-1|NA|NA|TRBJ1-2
CASSWSAGENYGYTF
TGCGCCAGCAGCTGGTCCGCAGGCGAAAACTATGGCTACACCTTC
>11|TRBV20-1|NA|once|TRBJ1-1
CSARSDTEAFF
TGCAGTGCTAGATCTGATACTGAAGCTTTCTTT
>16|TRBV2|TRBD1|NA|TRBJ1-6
CASSRNRGRVGSPLHF
TGTGCCAGCAGTCGTAACAGGGGGCGAGTCGGTTCACCCCTCCACTTT
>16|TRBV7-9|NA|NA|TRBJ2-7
CASSTYPRGKTYEQYF
TGTGCCAGCAGCACCTATCCCCGCGGGAAAACCTACGAGCAGTACTTC
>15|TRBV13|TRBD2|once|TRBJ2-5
CASTLAGLGGETQYF
TGTGCCAGCACTCTAGCGGGCTTGGGTGGGGAGACCCAGTACTTC
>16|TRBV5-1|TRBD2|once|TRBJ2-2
CASSLEASGIPGELFF
TGCGCCAGCAGCTTGGAGGCTAGCGGGATCCCCGGGGAGCTGTTTTTT
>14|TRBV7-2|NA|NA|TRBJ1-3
CASSSTSTGNTIYF
TGTGCCAGCAGCTCTACATCGACTGGAAACACCATATATTTT
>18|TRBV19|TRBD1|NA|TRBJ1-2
CASSIPAGQGRFQYGYTF
TGTGCCAGTAGTATCCCCGCTGGACAGGGTAGATTCCAATATGGCTACACCTTC
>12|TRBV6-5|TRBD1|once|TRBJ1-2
CASTLGRGDYTF
TGTGCCAGCACCCTGGGCAGGGGGGACTACACCTTC
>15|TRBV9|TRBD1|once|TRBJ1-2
CASSVEGGSNYGYTF
TGTGCCAGCAGCGTAGAAGGGGGCAGTAACTATGGCTACACCTTC
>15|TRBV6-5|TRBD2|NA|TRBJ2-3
CASSYSSGGTDTQYF
TGTGCCAGCAGTTACTCGAGCGGGGGCACAGATACGCAGTATTTT
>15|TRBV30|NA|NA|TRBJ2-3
CAWASGRSSTDTQYF
TGTGCCTGGGCAAGCGGCAGATCTAGCACAGATACGCAGTATTTT
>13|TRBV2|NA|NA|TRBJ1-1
CASSVEGNTEAFF
TGTGCCAGCAGTGTTGAGGGAAACACTGAAGCTTTCTTT
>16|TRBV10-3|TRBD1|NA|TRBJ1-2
CAISETGTATNYGYTF
TGTGCCATCAGTGAGACCGGGACAGCGACTAACTATGGCTACACCTTC
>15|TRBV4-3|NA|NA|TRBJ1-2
CASSRIEAGTGGYTF
TGCGCCAGCAGCCGAATCGAGGCGGGTACCGGAGGCTACACCTTC
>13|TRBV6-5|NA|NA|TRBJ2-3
CASSRQVADTQYF
TGTGCCAGCAGTCGACAGGTCGCAGATACGCAGTATTTT
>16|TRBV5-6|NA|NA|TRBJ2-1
CASSSGLNGAANEQFF
TGTGCCAGCAGCTCTGGACTCAACGGGGCTGCCAATGAGCAGTTCTTC
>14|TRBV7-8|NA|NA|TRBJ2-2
CASSYRDSPGELFF
TGTGCCAGCAGCTACCGGGACTCCCCCGGGGAGCTGTTTTTT
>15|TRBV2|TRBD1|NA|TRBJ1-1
CASRTSGQGRTEAFF
TGTGCCAGCAGAACGTCCGGACAGGGGAGGACTGAAGCTTTCTTT
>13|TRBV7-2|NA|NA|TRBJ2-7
CASSLAGAGKQYF
TGTGCCAGCAGCTTAGCGGGAGCAGGCAAGCAGTACTTC
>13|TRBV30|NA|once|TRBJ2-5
CAWTLSGSETQYF
TGTGCCTGGACTTTGTCGGGGTCAGAGACCCAGTACTTC
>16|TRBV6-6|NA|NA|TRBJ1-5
CASSYSTDRRNQPQHF
TGTGCCAGCAGTTACTCTACAGACAGACGCAATCAGCCCCAGCATTTT
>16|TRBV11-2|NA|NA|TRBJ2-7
CASSSHPRGDPYEQYF
TGTGCCAGCAGCTCCCACCCTCGCGGGGACCCCTACGAGCAGTACTTC
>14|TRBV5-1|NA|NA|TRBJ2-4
CASSLGDTQNIQYF
TGCGCCAGCAGCTTGGGGGACACCCAAAACATTCAGTACTTC
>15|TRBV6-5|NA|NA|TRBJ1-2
CASSRGFGQDYGYTF
TGTGCCAGCAGCCGCGGGTTCGGGCAGGACTATGGCTACACCTTC
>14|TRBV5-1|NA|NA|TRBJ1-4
CASSLGGPGEKLFF
TGCGCCAGCAGCTTGGGGGGGCCAGGCGAAAAACTGTTTTTT
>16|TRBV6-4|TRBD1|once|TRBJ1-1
CASSPGQGSLNTEAFF
TGTGCCAGCAGTCCGGGACAGGGGTCCCTGAACACTGAAGCTTTCTTT
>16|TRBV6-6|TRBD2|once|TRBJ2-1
CASSYSSGRNYNEQFF
TGTGCCAGCAGTTACTCTAGCGGGAGGAACTACAATGAGCAGTTCTTC
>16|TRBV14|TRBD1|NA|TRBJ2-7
CASSQAPDRGTYEQYF
TGTGCCAGCAGCCAAGCGCCTGACAGGGGAACCTACGAGCAGTACTTC
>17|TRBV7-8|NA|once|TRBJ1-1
CASSQEPAQGLNTEAFF
TGTGCCAGCAGCCAAGAGCCCGCACAGGGCCTGAACACTGAAGCTTTCTTT
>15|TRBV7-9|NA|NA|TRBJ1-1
CASSLVGQGNTEAFF
TGTGCCAGCAGCTTAGTGGGCCAGGGGAACACTGAAGCTTTCTTT
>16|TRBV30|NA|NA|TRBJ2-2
CAWSVRKGTNTGELFF
TGTGCCTGGAGTGTACGGAAGGGAACAAACACCGGGGAGCTGTTTTTT
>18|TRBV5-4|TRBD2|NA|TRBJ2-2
CASSRTSGGTQKPGELFF
TGTGCCAGCAGCCGGACTAGCGGGGGGACTCAAAAACCCGGGGAGCTGTTTTTT